This entry lists 16 T cell receptor beta chains sequenced from one sample in a study of T cell responses to AZD1222 COVID-19 vaccine. The assay was immunoSEQ multiplex PCR, and TCRdb's table has in-frame clones only and misses some. The sample lists about 110,000 clones; around 93% were seen once. The sequenced sample was peripheral blood, obtained 28 days after the second AZD1222 dose. The source of these receptors is an adult who received the AZD1222 COVID-19 vaccine.

The chain uses TRBV7-9 and TRBJ1-1, with 12 bases identical to TRBD1. The CDR3 consists of 17 residues. Trimming removed 3 bases from V and 3 bases from J; junction bases left unmatched: 8. Germline V gives CDR1 SEHNR, CDR2 FQNEAQ (reference sequence). The CDR3 nucleotides read TGTGCCAGCAGCTTTTCGGGGACAGGGGGCGTGGACACTGAAGCTTTCTTT. Translated: CASSFSGTGGVDTEAFF.

The V and J genes are TRBV18 and TRBJ2-4; 14 bases are shared with TRBD2. V trimming: 2 bases; J trimming: 7 bases; junction bases outside the gene matches: 1. The CDR3 totals 15 residues. Germline V gene sequence: CDR1 KGHSH, CDR2 LQKENI. The CDR3 DNA sequence: TGTGCCAGCTCACCAGGGACTAGCGGGAGTAACATTCAGTACTTC. Encoded protein: CASSPGTSGSNIQYF.

This rearrangement joins TRBV7-2 to TRBJ1-3; D not certain. This CDR3 has 16 amino acids. From germline, CDR1 is SGHTA and CDR2 FQGNSA. V was shortened by 5 bases and J by 0 bases, with 14 bases between the two germline ends. CDR3: CASSRDRASSGNTIYF. CDR3 sequence (DNA): TGTGCCAGCAGCAGAGACCGGGCCTCCTCTGGAAACACCATATATTTT.

The V and J genes are TRBV28 and TRBJ1-5; unclear D gene. The CDR3 has 14 amino acids. V lost 3 bases and J 5 bases, leaving 11 bases between the germline ends. Germline V gene sequence: CDR1 MDHEN, CDR2 SYDVKM. DNA for the CDR3: TGTGCCAGCAGTTTCGTGGGTATGGATCAGCCCCAGCATTTT. Residues: CASSFVGMDQPQHF. The whole variable domain, remainder taken from reference TRBV28 and TRBJ1-5, is DVKVTQSSRYLVKRTGEKVFLECVQDMDHENMFWYRQDPGLGLRLIYFSYDVKMKEKGDIPEGYSVSREKKERFSLILESASTNQTSMYLCASSFVGMDQPQHFGDGTRLSIL.

The chain uses TRBV5-4 and TRBJ2-1, with D perhaps matching TRBD2 (5 bases). Germline V gene data show CDR1 as SGHNT and CDR2 as YYREEE (reference sequence). There are 15 residues in the CDR3. V was clipped by 0 bases and J by 7 bases, with 14 bases between them. The CDR3: CASSLEVLAFNEQFF. The CDR3 DNA reads as TGTGCCAGCAGCTTGGAGGTCCTAGCTTTTAATGAGCAGTTCTTC. Supplemented by reference TRBV5-4 and TRBJ2-1, the full variable domain reads ETGVTQSPTHLIKTRGQQVTLRCSSQSGHNTVSWYQQALGQGPQFIFQYYREEENGRGNFPPRFSGLQFPNYSSELNVNALELDDSALYLCASSLEVLAFNEQFFGPGTRLTVL.

The V gene is TRBV19, the J gene TRBJ1-3; D is undetermined. The CDR3 length is 17 residues. Trimming took off 6 bases at V and 2 bases at J, with 20 bases between the two ends. CDR1 and CDR2 (germline): LNHDA, SQIVND (reference sequence). The CDR3 reads CASRPHKGRETGNTIYF. The DNA for the CDR3 is TGTGCCAGTAGACCTCACAAAGGCCGGGAGACTGGAAACACCATATATTTT.

This clone was observed a single time. The CDR3 spells CASSELAVNEQFF. The CDR3 DNA sequence: TGTGCCAGCAGTGAACTAGCGGTAAATGAGCAGTTCTTC. This sequence joins TRBV6-1 and TRBJ2-1; TRBD2 aligns across 7 bases. Germline V gene sequence: CDR1 MNHNS, CDR2 SASEGT. The CDR3 is 13 amino acids. Trimming removed 2 bases from V and 7 bases from J; junction bases left unmatched: 2.

The chain couples TRBV2 to TRBJ2-7; D call uncertain. The CDR3 covers 13 residues. The germline V gene encodes CDR1 SNHLY and CDR2 FYNNEI. Between the trimmed V and J ends, which lost 7 bases and 1 base, there was a span of 11 bases. CDR3 in amino acids: CASKVLDSYEQYF. The CDR3 region has the DNA TGTGCCAGCAAGGTCCTGGATTCCTACGAGCAGTACTTC.

The rearrangement uses TRBV25-1 and TRBJ2-2; D ambiguous. The CDR3 runs 16 residues. CDR1 is MGHDK, CDR2 SYGVNS, per germline. CDR3: CARGAPGGSKSGELFF. CDR3 DNA sequence: TGTGCGCGAGGTGCGCCCGGTGGGTCGAAGTCCGGGGAGCTGTTTTTT.

The gene calls are TRBV29-1 and TRBJ1-5, with D possibly being TRBD1 (5 bases). The CDR3 loop spans 14 amino acids. Trimming stripped 4 bases from V and 4 bases from J, with 14 bases between. CDR1 is SQVTM, CDR2 ANQGSEA, per germline. CDR3 region: CSVVIGELNQPQHF. The CDR3, as DNA: TGCAGCGTTGTCATAGGGGAGTTAAATCAGCCCCAGCATTTT.

In the case of this clone: One junction end disagrees with the germline gene, perhaps due to a read error. CDR3 DNA: TGTGCCACCTCAGTTAAGGGACAGAGGAATTCACCCCTCCACTTT. Translation gives CATSVKGQRNSPLHF. V and J are TRBV18 and TRBJ1-6; 7 bases line up with TRBD1. CDR3 size: 15 residues. Germline CDR1 and CDR2: KGHSH and LQKENI.

This chain connects TRBV5-1 to TRBJ2-1; D possibly corresponds to TRBD2 (6 bases). Germline V gene lookup returns CDR1 SGHRS and CDR2 YFSETQ. V shed 0 bases and J shed 7 bases, with 20 bases lying between them. This CDR3 is 17 amino acids long. The CDR3 DNA reads TGCGCCAGCAGCTTGGTCCTTGGGGGGAGAGGTGGGAATGAGCAGTTCTTC. This sequence encodes CASSLVLGGRGGNEQFF.

This chain links TRBV28 with TRBJ2-7; TRBD1 aligns across 7 bases. Germline trimming cut 10 bases from V and 2 bases from J; bases unmatched to any gene: 8. The length of the CDR3 is 13 residues. The germline CDR1 and CDR2 sequences are MDHEN and SYDVKM. The CDR3 DNA reads as TGTGCCATCGCACAGGGGAGCACCTACGAGCAGTACTTC. This encodes CAIAQGSTYEQYF.

The V call is TRBV5-1, the J call TRBJ1-5; D call uncertain. The length of the CDR3 is 15 residues. The germline V gene encodes CDR1 SGHRS and CDR2 YFSETQ. Trimming removed 4 bases at V and 0 bases at J, with 11 bases between. This CDR3 is CASSRDGYSNQPQHF. DNA for the CDR3: TGCGCCAGCAGCCGCGACGGCTATAGCAATCAGCCCCAGCATTTT.

The J gene is TRBJ1-1, the V gene TRBV2; 9 bases agree with TRBD1. Germline V CDR1 and CDR2: SNHLY, FYNNEI. J was trimmed by 3 bases and V by 7 bases; bases with no gene match: 9. The CDR3 has 15 amino acids. This CDR3 reads CASTPLTGGHTEAFF. CDR3 DNA sequence: TGTGCCAGCACCCCTTTGACAGGGGGTCACACTGAAGCTTTCTTT.

This chain uses TRBV11-2 with TRBJ1-3; maybe TRBD1 (6 bases). Germline lookup yields CDR1 SGHAT and CDR2 FQNNGV. The CDR3 consists of 17 residues. V was clipped by 0 bases and J by 0 bases, with 12 bases between them. CDR3 sequence reads: CASSLDGGPLSGNTIYF. The CDR3 region has the DNA TGTGCCAGCAGCTTAGACGGGGGGCCCCTCTCTGGAAACACCATATATTTT.